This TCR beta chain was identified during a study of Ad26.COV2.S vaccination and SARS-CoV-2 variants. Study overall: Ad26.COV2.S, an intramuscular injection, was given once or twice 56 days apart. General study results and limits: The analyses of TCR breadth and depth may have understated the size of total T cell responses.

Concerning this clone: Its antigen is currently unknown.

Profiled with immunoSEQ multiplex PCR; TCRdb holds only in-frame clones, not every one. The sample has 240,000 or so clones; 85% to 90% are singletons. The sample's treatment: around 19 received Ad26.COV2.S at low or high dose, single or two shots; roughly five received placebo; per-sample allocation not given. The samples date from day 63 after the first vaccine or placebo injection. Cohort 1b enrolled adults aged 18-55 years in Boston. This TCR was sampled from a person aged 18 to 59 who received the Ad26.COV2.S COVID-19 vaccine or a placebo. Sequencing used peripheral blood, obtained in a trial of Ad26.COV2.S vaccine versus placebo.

The DNA for the CDR3 is TGTGCCAGCAGCAAAATCCCCCGGGAGCTGACTAGGCCTCTTCGCGAGCAGTACTTC. It codes for CASSKIPRELTRPLREQYF. The chain joins TRBV21-1 to TRBJ2-7; TRBD2, as called in the table, went unchecked against the DNA. TRBV21-1 counts as a pseudogene. CDR3 size: 19 residues.